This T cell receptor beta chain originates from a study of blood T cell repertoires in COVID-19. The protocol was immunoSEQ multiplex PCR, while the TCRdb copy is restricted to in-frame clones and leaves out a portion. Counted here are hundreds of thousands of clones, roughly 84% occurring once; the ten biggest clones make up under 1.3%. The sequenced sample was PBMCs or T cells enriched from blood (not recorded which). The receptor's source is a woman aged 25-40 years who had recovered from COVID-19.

The CDR3 here is CASSLDGTGGTGELFF. CDR3 sequence (DNA): TGCGCCAGCAGCCTGGACGGGACAGGGGGAACCGGGGAGCTGTTTTTT. The genes are TRBV5-1 and TRBJ2-2; the match to TRBD1 covers 11 bases. CDR3 length: 16 residues. Germline V lookup: CDR1 SGHRS, CDR2 YFSETQ. The V and J ends lost 4 bases and 5 bases, in that order; junction bases with no gene match: 7.